This T cell receptor (beta chain) was sequenced during a study of blood T cell repertoires in COVID-19. Study at large: The United States, Italy and Spain were the sources of the acute and convalescent COVID-19 samples. Sample material is recorded as cDNA or gDNA derived from T cells, B-cell-depleted T cells, or PBMCs.

Patients at the Seattle site were enrolled during active infection and followed longitudinally. Trimming removed 0 bases at V and 4 bases at J, with 4 bases between. Germline V gives CDR1 MNHNS, CDR2 SASEGT. The CDR3 loop spans 14 amino acids. As processed by the authors: By means of reference gene primer amplification, nucleated cell counts were estimated. Clones were sequenced by immunoSEQ multiplex PCR, and TCRdb holds only the in-frame ones, with some missing. The DNA gave D and trimming, while V, J and clone size come from that table. The sample includes about 230,000 clones, 83% of them seen just once.

This sequence originates from a woman younger than 45 with COVID-19, enrolled during active disease. The sequencing sample was made of peripheral blood. The rearrangement uses TRBV6-1 and TRBJ2-6; D unresolved. Here the CDR3 DNA reads TGTGCCAGCAGTGAAGCGACAGGGGCCAACGTCCTGACTTTC. It codes for CASSEATGANVLTF.